The TCR beta chain under discussion was sequenced for a study of early T cells in non-severe SARS-CoV-2 infection. This clonotype was picked up many times. TCRdb reprocessed the 5' RACE reads via MiXCR and lists one record per CDR3 protein. Among 66,000 or so distinct CDR3 sequences, approximately 13% were seen once, and the ten largest hold almost 8.5%. CDR1 is SGHNT, CDR2 YYREEE, per germline (reference sequence). This CDR3 region has 13 residues. Trimming removed 2 bases from V and 5 bases from J, with 10 bases in between. Sample: whole blood. The TCR was taken from an adult who was a healthcare worker with PCR-confirmed SARS-CoV-2 infection or an uninfected control (not recorded which). The chain employs TRBV5-4 and TRBJ1-1, with a tentative D call TRBD1 (6 bases). The CDR3: CASSFPGETEAFF. The CDR3 DNA follows: TGTGCCAGCAGCTTCCCAGGGGAGACTGAAGCTTTCTTT.